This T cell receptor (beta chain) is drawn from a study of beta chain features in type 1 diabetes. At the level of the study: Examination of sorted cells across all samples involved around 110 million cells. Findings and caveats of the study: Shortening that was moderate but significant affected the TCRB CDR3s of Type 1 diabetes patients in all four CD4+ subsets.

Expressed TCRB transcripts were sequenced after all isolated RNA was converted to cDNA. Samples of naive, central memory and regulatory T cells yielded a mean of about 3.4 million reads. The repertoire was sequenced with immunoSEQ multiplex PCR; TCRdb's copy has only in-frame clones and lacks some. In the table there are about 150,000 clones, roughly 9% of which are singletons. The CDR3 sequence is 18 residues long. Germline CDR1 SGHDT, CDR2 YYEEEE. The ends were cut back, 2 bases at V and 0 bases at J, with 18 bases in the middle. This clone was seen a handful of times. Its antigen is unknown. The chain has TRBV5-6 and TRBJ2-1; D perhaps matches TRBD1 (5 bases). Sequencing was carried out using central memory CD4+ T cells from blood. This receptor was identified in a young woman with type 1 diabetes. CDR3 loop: CASSFLYAGASSYNEQFF. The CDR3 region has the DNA TGTGCCAGCAGCTTTTTGTACGCTGGGGCCAGCTCCTACAATGAGCAGTTCTTC.